Sequencing of this T cell receptor beta chain was carried out in a study of T-cell reconstitution after alpha-beta-depleted transplantation in children. This clonotype was counted many times. A library of TCRbeta sequences, prepared with unique molecular identifiers, was generated. TCRdb re-called the PCR reads with MiXCR, one entry per CDR3 protein. The sample yields fewer than 120,000 distinct CDR3 sequences, around a tenth seen once. The V gene lost 1 base and the J gene lost 2 bases, with 9 bases spanning the gap. The CDR3 covers 14 residues. The V gene's germline CDR1 is ENHRY and CDR2 SYGVKD. The TCR comes from a human donor who donated a stem cell graft to a child with acute lymphoblastic leukemia. This chain links TRBV10-3 with TRBJ2-7, with D unclear. The sample was PBMCs from the stem cell graft donor, taken from the stem cell graft. The DNA for the CDR3 is TGTGCCATCAGTGAGTTTGGGGATCCCTACGAGCAGTACTTC. Amino acid sequence: CAISEFGDPYEQYF.